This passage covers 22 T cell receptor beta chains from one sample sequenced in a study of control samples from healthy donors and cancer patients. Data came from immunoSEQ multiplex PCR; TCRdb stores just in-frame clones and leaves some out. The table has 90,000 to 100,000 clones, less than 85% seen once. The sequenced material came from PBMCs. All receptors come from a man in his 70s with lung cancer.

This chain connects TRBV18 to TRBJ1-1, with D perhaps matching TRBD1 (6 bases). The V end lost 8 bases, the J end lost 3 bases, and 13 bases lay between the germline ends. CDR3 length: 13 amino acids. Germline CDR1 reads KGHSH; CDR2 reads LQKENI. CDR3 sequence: CASLRGPDTEAFF. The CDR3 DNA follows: TGTGCCAGCCTCAGGGGTCCGGACACTGAAGCTTTCTTT.

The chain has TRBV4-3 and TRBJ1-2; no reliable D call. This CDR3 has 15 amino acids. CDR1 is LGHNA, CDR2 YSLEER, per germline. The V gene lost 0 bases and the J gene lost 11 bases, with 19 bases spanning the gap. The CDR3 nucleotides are TGCGCCAGCAGCCAAGATGCGGGAGGCTTCGATGAGTACACCTTC. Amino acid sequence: CASSQDAGGFDEYTF.

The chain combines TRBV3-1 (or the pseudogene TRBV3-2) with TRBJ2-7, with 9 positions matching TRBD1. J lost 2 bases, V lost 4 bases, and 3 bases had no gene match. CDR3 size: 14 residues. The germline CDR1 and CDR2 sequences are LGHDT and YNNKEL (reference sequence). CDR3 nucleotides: TGTGCCAGCAGCCCGGGACAGGGTCCCTACGAGCAGTACTTC. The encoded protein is CASSPGQGPYEQYF.

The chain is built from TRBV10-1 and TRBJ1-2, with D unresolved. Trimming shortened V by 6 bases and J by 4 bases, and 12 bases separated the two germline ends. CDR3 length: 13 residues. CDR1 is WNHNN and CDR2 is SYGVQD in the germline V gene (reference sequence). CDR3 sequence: CASSASGSYGYTF. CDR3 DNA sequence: TGCGCCAGCAGCGCGAGTGGGAGCTATGGCTACACCTTC.

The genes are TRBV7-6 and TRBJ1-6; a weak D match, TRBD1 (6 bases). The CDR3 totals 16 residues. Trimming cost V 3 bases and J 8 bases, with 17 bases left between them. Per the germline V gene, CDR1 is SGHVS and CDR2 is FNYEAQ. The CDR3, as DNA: TGTGCCAGCAGCTTCCTAGGACAAGCAGGGGATTCACCCCTCCACTTT. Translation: CASSFLGQAGDSPLHF.

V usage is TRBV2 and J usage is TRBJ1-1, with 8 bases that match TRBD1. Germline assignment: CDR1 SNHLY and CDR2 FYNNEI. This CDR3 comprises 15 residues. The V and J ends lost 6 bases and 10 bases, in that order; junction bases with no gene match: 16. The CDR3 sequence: CASRMENNRGEGAFF. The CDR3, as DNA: TGTGCCAGCAGAATGGAGAATAACAGGGGGGAAGGAGCTTTCTTT.

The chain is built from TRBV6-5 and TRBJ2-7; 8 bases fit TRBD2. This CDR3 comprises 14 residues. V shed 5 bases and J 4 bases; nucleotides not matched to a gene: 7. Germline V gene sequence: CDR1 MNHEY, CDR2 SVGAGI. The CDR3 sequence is CASSMLAGIYEQYF. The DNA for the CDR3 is TGTGCCAGCAGTATGCTAGCGGGTATATACGAGCAGTACTTC.

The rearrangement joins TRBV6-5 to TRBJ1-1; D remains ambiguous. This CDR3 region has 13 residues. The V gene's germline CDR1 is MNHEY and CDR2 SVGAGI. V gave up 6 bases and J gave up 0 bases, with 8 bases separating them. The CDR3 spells CASSQDLNTEAFF. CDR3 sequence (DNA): TGTGCCAGCAGCCAGGACCTGAACACTGAAGCTTTCTTT.

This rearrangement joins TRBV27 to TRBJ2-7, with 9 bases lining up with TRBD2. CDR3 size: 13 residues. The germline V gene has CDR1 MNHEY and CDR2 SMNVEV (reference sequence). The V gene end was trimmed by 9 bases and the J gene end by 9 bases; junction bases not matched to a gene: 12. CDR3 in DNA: TGTGCCAGTTCACCCGGGACTAGCTTCTTGCAGTACTTC. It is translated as CASSPGTSFLQYF.

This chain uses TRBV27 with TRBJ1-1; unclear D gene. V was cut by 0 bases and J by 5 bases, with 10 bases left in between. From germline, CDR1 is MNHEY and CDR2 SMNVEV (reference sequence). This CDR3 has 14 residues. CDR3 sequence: CASSLSPLGTEAFF. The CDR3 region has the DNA TGTGCCAGCAGTTTATCACCCCTGGGGACTGAAGCTTTCTTT.

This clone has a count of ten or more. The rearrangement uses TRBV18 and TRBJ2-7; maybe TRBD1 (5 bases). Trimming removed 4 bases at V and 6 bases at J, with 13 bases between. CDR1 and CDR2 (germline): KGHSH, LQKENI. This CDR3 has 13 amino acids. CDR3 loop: CASSRDQQGEQYF. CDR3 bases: TGTGCCAGCTCACGAGATCAGCAGGGCGAGCAGTACTTC.

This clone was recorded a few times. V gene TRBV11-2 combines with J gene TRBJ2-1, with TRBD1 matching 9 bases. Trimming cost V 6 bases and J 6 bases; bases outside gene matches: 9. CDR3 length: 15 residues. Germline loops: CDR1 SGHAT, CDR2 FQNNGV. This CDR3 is CASSFRGTGPNEQFF. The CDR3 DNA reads TGTGCCAGCAGTTTTAGAGGGACAGGGCCCAATGAGCAGTTCTTC. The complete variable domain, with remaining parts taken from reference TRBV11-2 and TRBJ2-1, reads EAGVAQSPRYKIIEKRQSVAFWCNPISGHATLYWYQQILGQGPKLLIQFQNNGVVDDSQLPKDRFSAERLKGVDSTLKIQPAKLEDSAVYLCASSFRGTGPNEQFFGPGTRLTVL.

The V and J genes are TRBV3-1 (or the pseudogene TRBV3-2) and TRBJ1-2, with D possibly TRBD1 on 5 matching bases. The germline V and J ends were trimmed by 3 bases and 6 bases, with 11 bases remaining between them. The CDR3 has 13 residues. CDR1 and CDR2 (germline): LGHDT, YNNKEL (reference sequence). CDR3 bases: TGTGCCAGCAGCCACTTCGCAGGGAATGGCTACACCTTC. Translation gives CASSHFAGNGYTF.

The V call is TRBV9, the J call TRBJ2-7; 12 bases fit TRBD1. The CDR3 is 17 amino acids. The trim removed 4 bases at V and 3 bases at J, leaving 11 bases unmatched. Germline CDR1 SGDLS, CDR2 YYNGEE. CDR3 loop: CASSLGQGASLGYEQYF. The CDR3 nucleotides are TGTGCCAGCAGCTTGGGACAGGGGGCTTCGTTGGGCTACGAGCAGTACTTC.

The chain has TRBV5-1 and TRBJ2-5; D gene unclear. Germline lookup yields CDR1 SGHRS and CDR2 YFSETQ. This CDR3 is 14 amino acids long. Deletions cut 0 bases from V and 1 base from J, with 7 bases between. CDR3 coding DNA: TGCGCCAGCAGCTTGGATCGGACCCAAGAGACCCAGTACTTC. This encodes CASSLDRTQETQYF.

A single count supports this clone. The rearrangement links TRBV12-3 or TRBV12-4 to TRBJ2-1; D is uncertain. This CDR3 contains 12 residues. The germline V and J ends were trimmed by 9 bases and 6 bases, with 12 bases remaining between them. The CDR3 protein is CASRNFRNEQFF. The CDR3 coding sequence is TGTGCCAGTCGGAATTTCCGCAATGAGCAGTTCTTC.

The CDR3 DNA follows: TGTGCCAGCAGCTCCAGGAATAATCAGCCCCAGCATTTT. Protein: CASSSRNNQPQHF. This chain joins TRBV7-2 and TRBJ1-5, with unresolved D. Germline CDR1 and CDR2: SGHTA and FQGNSA. This CDR3 is built from 13 residues. V lost 4 bases and J lost 4, with 8 bases in between.

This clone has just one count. The CDR3 here is CASSGTSGGASTDTQYF. The CDR3 DNA follows: TGTGCCAGTAGCGGGACTAGCGGGGGGGCGAGCACAGATACGCAGTATTTT. The chain links TRBV19 to TRBJ2-3; TRBD2 matches at 16 bases. Germline values: CDR1 LNHDA, CDR2 SQIVND (reference sequence). V lost 6 bases to trimming and J lost 0 bases; unmatched junction nucleotides: 3. The CDR3 is made up of 17 amino acids.

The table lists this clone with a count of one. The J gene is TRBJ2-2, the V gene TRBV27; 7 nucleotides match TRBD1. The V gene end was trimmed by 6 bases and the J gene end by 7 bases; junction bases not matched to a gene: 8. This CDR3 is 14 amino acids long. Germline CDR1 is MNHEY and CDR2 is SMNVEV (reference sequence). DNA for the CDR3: TGTGCCAGCAGACTGGACAGGCGACTCGGGGAGCTGTTTTTT. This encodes CASRLDRRLGELFF.

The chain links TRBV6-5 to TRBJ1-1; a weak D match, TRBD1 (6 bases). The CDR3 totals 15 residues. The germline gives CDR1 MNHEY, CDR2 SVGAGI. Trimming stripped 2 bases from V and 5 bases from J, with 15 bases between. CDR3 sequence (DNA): TGTGCCAGCAGTTACGCCACAGGGACTCAAACTGAAGCTTTCTTT. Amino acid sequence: CASSYATGTQTEAFF.

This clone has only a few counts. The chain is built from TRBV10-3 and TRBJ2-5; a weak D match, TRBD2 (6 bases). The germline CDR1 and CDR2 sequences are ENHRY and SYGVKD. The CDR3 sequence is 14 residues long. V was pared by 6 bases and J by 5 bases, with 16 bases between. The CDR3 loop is CAISRDSKRETQYF. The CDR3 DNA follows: TGTGCCATCAGCCGGGACTCAAAAAGGGAGACCCAGTACTTC.

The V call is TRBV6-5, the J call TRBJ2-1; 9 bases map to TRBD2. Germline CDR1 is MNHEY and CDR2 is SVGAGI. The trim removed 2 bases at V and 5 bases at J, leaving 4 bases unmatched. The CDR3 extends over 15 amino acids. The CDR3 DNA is TGTGCCAGCAGTTACGGCGGGGGGGAAAACAATGAGCAGTTCTTC. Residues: CASSYGGGENNEQFF.